The T cell receptor (beta chain) described here comes from a study of tumor and adjacent non-tumor tissue in lung cancer. Study-level points and caveats: Tumor tissue had significantly higher TCR diversity than normal lung.

The library came from three nested PCR rounds adapted from ARM-PCR protocols. Using its own MiXCR run on the multiplex PCR reads, TCRdb lists one record per CDR3 protein. This table holds about 93,000 distinct CDR3 sequences, around 64% found once. In its sample, this clonotype was seen a few times. The antigen remains unidentified. Possible read error: a much larger clone is one base away. No cell sorting was done before RNA was extracted from the tissue. What was sequenced was lung tumor tissue. The sequence was collected from a man aged 60 to 69 with non-small cell lung cancer.

CDR3: CASSQDSPQQPQHF. For the CDR3, the DNA is TGCGCCAGCAGCCAAGACAGTCCGCAGCAGCCCCAGCATTTT. The rearrangement uses TRBV4-1 and TRBJ1-5; D gene ambiguous. There are 14 residues in the CDR3. The germline V and J ends were trimmed by 0 bases and 7 bases, with 10 bases remaining between them. Looked up from germline, CDR1 is MGHRA and CDR2 is YSYEKL.